The sequence of this T cell receptor beta chain was determined in a study of OX40 agonist ivuxolimab in advanced cancers. Overall study: Each dose-escalation patient presented with hepatocellular carcinoma, melanoma, renal cell or head and neck cancer. Partial responses occurred in three patients (one hepatocellular carcinoma, two cutaneous melanoma). General study points: CD8+ T cells (on average) carried more expanded clones than CD4+ T cells. Partial responders at 0.1-3.0 mg/kg had among the lowest clonal expansion.

On this clone: Its cognate antigen is unknown.

Only in-frame clones appear in the TCRdb table, and some are missing; sequencing was by immunoSEQ multiplex PCR. The sample holds about 10,000 clones, less than 90% seen once. The trim removed 4 bases at V and 8 bases at J, leaving 6 bases unmatched. CDR3 length: 16 amino acids. Germline V CDR1 and CDR2: SNHLY, FYNNEI. This chain uses TRBV2 with TRBJ2-2; TRBD2 aligns across 14 bases. The sample in question was CD4+ or CD8+ T cells sorted from blood, obtained in a trial of the OX40 agonist ivuxolimab. The source of this sequence is an adult with an advanced solid tumor such as melanoma, head and neck, liver or kidney cancer. Here the CDR3 DNA reads TGTGCCAGCAGTGGACTAGCGGGGGGGATTGCTGGGGAGCTGTTTTTT. It is translated as CASSGLAGGIAGELFF.